Below, 27 T cell receptor beta chains from the same sample are listed, as sequenced in a study of blood T cell repertoires in COVID-19. TCRdb keeps only in-frame clones here, not all; method: immunoSEQ multiplex PCR. The repertoire holds about 250,000 clones, with around 88% as singletons. Material: peripheral blood. Every receptor here comes from a woman in her thirties with COVID-19, enrolled during active disease.

V is TRBV28 and J is TRBJ1-2; TRBD1 might be the D (5 bases). The V and J ends lost 5 bases and 8 bases respectively, with 30 bases between them. This CDR3 has 18 residues. Germline CDR1 MDHEN, CDR2 SYDVKM. CDR3 nucleotides: TGTGCCAGCAGTCTGCCGGGACTTCAAGGGCGAGGGGAAAGAGGCTACACCTTC. Its protein is CASSLPGLQGRGERGYTF.

V gene TRBV6-2 or TRBV6-3 combines with J gene TRBJ2-7; TRBD2 aligns across 11 bases. The V and J ends lost 2 bases and 2 bases, in that order; junction bases with no gene match: 2. The length of the CDR3 is 15 residues. Per germline, CDR1 MNHEY and CDR2 SVGEGT. CDR3 loop: CASSYQLAGAYEQYV. The CDR3 DNA sequence: TGTGCCAGCAGTTACCAACTAGCGGGGGCCTACGAGCAGTACGTC.

The rearrangement joins TRBV5-5 to TRBJ2-5; D is ambiguous. There are 12 residues in the CDR3. The germline V gene encodes CDR1 SGHKS and CDR2 YYEKEE (reference sequence). V shed 5 bases and J shed 5 bases, with 10 bases lying between them. The CDR3, as DNA: TGTGCCAGCAGTCTCGGTTGGGAGACCCAGTACTTC. Amino acids: CASSLGWETQYF. Drawing the rest from reference TRBV5-5 and TRBJ2-5, the complete variable domain is DAGVTQSPTHLIKTRGQQVTLRCSPISGHKSVSWYQQVLGQGPQFIFQYYEKEERGRGNFPDRFSARQFPNYSSELNVNALLLGDSALYLCASSLGWETQYFGPGTRLLVL.

A single count supports this clone. The rearrangement joins TRBV15 to TRBJ2-3; TRBD2 aligns across 7 bases. The V segment lost 1 base and the J segment 1 base; nucleotides outside the gene matches: 11. Germline V lookup: CDR1 LNHNV, CDR2 YYDKDF (reference sequence). This CDR3 is built from 18 residues. This chain's CDR3 is CATSRGSLPSGRTDTQYF. Written as DNA, the CDR3 is TGTGCCACCAGCAGAGGGAGTTTACCTAGCGGACGCACAGATACGCAGTATTTT.

V gene TRBV7-9 combines with J gene TRBJ2-7; D gene ambiguous. The V gene's germline CDR1 is SEHNR and CDR2 FQNEAQ (reference sequence). CDR3 length: 13 amino acids. The V and J ends lost 2 bases and 3 bases respectively, with 8 bases between them. The CDR3 DNA is TGTGCCAGCAGCTTATCTGCGCTCTACGAGCAGTACTTC. Protein sequence: CASSLSALYEQYF.

This clone was found once. This chain joins TRBV29-1 and TRBJ2-3; TRBD2 matches 7 bases. CDR3 length: 11 residues. Germline V lookup: CDR1 SQVTM, CDR2 ANQGSEA. J was trimmed by 7 bases and V by 8 bases; bases with no gene match: 6. DNA of the CDR3: TGCAGCCTCTGGGGGGGGAATACGCAGTATTTT. This gives the protein CSLWGGNTQYF.

CDR3 bases: TGTGCCAGCAGCTTGGCAGGGGACTATGGCTACACCTTC. Protein: CASSLAGDYGYTF. The chain links TRBV5-5 to TRBJ1-2; TRBD1 might be the D (6 bases). The V end was cut by 0 bases, the J end by 3 bases, with 6 bases between. Germline assignment: CDR1 SGHKS and CDR2 YYEKEE (reference sequence). The CDR3 totals 13 residues.

This clone was counted a few times. The chain combines TRBV19 with TRBJ1-4, with D possibly TRBD1 on 6 matching bases. Germline V gene sequence: CDR1 LNHDA, CDR2 SQIVND (reference sequence). V gave up 4 bases and J gave up 0 bases, with 9 bases separating them. The CDR3 is 15 amino acids. The CDR3: CASSNRQATNEKLFF. In nucleotides, the CDR3 is TGTGCCAGTAGTAATCGACAGGCAACTAATGAAAAACTGTTTTTT.

The chain is built from TRBV4-1 and TRBJ2-1; 7 positions agree with TRBD2. Germline V gene data show CDR1 as MGHRA and CDR2 as YSYEKL. The V gene end was trimmed by 1 base and the J gene end by 2 bases; junction bases not matched to a gene: 5. This CDR3 is built from 16 residues. This CDR3 is CASSQGPSGTYNEQFF. CDR3 DNA: TGCGCCAGCAGCCAAGGTCCCAGCGGGACCTACAATGAGCAGTTCTTC.

The CDR3 loop is CASSTQSVSYEQYV. For the CDR3, the DNA is TGTGCCAGCAGCACACAGTCCGTTTCCTACGAGCAGTACGTC. The chain links TRBV2 to TRBJ2-7, with no clear D. V was clipped by 6 bases and J by 1 base, with 13 bases between them. The CDR3 consists of 14 residues. In germline, CDR1 is SNHLY, CDR2 FYNNEI.

J is TRBJ2-2 and V is TRBV6-5; maybe TRBD1 (5 bases). There are 14 residues in the CDR3. V shed 6 bases and J shed 1 base, with 9 bases lying between them. Germline V gene sequence: CDR1 MNHEY, CDR2 SVGAGI. The CDR3 sequence is CASRRGRNTGELFF. CDR3 DNA sequence: TGTGCCAGCAGAAGGGGTCGGAACACCGGGGAGCTGTTTTTT.

The chain uses TRBV6-5 and TRBJ1-5; D perhaps matches TRBD1 (6 bases). In germline, CDR1 is MNHEY, CDR2 SVGAGI. V lost 2 bases, J lost 6 bases, and 11 bases lay in between. CDR3 length: 14 amino acids. The CDR3 DNA is TGTGCCAGCAGTTACGGTGGGGGCTCTCAGCCCCAGCATTTT. It encodes CASSYGGGSQPQHF.

This clone is a singleton in its sample. The rearrangement uses TRBV12-5 and TRBJ1-1; D ambiguous. The germline CDR1 and CDR2 sequences are LGHNT and FRNRAP. The CDR3 covers 12 residues. The ends were cut back, 6 bases at V and 1 base at J, with 6 bases in the middle. This CDR3 reads CASGHGNTEAFF. The CDR3 nucleotides read TGTGCTAGTGGCCACGGGAACACTGAAGCTTTCTTT.

The chain joins TRBV21-1 to TRBJ1-2. TRBV21-1 represents a pseudogene. CDR3 length equals 15 residues. Written as DNA, the CDR3 is TGTGCCAGCTACAATGGAGGGGCGAAGAACTATGGCTACACCTTC. Its protein is CASYNGGAKNYGYTF.

The chain recombines TRBV7-9 with TRBJ2-5, with D possibly being TRBD2 (5 bases). There are 15 residues in the CDR3. CDR1 is SEHNR and CDR2 is FQNEAQ in the germline V gene (reference sequence). Deletions cut 3 bases from V and 0 bases from J, with 11 bases between. The CDR3 spells CASSFVRGYQETQYF. CDR3 bases: TGTGCCAGCAGCTTTGTCCGGGGATACCAAGAGACCCAGTACTTC.

This clone was seen a few times. The chain couples TRBV6-6 to TRBJ1-2, with 7 positions matching TRBD1. Germline V gives CDR1 MNHNY, CDR2 SVGAGI (reference sequence). There are 13 residues in the CDR3. With 5 bases clipped from V and 5 bases from J, the junction kept 5 bases outside the gene matches. CDR3 bases: TGTGCCAGCAGTCCGGGGACAGAATATGGCTACACCTTC. This encodes CASSPGTEYGYTF.

This clone has only one observation. V and J are TRBV5-1 and TRBJ1-2, with 8 positions matching TRBD1. This CDR3 is 14 amino acids long. Germline V lookup: CDR1 SGHRS, CDR2 YFSETQ. The V gene end was trimmed by 4 bases and the J gene end by 2 bases; junction bases not matched to a gene: 4. The CDR3 DNA reads TGCGCCAGCAGCATGACAGGGGTGAACTATGGCTACACCTTC. This codes for CASSMTGVNYGYTF.

The gene calls are TRBV6-6 and TRBJ1-2, with D possibly matching TRBD1 (5 bases). CDR3 size: 15 residues. Germline V gene lookup returns CDR1 MNHNY and CDR2 SVGAGI (reference sequence). Between the trimmed V and J ends, which lost 0 bases and 7 bases, there was a span of 15 bases. CDR3 DNA sequence: TGTGCCAGCAGTTACTCTAGTGACCAGGGTTTTGGCTACACCTTC. Translation gives CASSYSSDQGFGYTF.

V is TRBV24-1 and J is TRBJ2-1; D unresolved. Germline V gives CDR1 KGHDR, CDR2 SFDVKD. V lost 9 bases and J lost 8, with 19 bases in between. The CDR3 spans 14 residues. CDR3 DNA sequence: TGTGCCACCGCCCCCCGAGCTTTCGGTGATGAGCAGTTCTTC. This sequence encodes CATAPRAFGDEQFF.

V is TRBV10-3 and J is TRBJ2-3; D might be TRBD1 (6 bases). CDR1 and CDR2 from the germline V gene are ENHRY and SYGVKD. CDR3 length equals 17 residues. V was pared by 2 bases and J by 2 bases, with 17 bases between. The CDR3 region is CAISEPGRRGFTDTQYF. The CDR3 DNA is TGTGCCATCAGTGAGCCGGGACGTAGGGGGTTCACAGATACGCAGTATTTT.

The chain has TRBV10-3 and TRBJ2-1; D is unresolved. The V and J ends lost 3 bases and 7 bases respectively, with 19 bases between them. The CDR3 runs 16 residues. CDR1 is ENHRY, CDR2 SYGVKD, per germline. CDR3 nucleotide sequence: TGTGCCATCAGTGACAAAGGCAGGTCCACCGTAAATGAGCAGTTCTTC. Translated: CAISDKGRSTVNEQFF.

This clone was counted a few times. The chain uses TRBV5-6 and TRBJ1-2; 9 bases agree with TRBD1. V lost 1 base and J lost 6; bases outside the gene matches: 10. The CDR3 runs to 16 residues. CDR1 is SGHDT and CDR2 is YYEEEE in the germline V gene. The CDR3 DNA sequence: TGTGCCAGCAGCTTGCTATCCGGGACAGGGTTCGATGGCTACACCTTC. Amino acid sequence: CASSLLSGTGFDGYTF.

The table lists this clone with a count of one. V is TRBV7-6 and J is TRBJ1-2; TRBD1 matches at 11 bases. In germline, CDR1 is SGHVS, CDR2 FNYEAQ. The CDR3 is made up of 14 amino acids. Trimming at V came to 4 bases and at J to 5 bases, leaving 3 bases not matched to a gene. Here the CDR3 DNA reads TGTGCCAGCAGCTCGGGACAGGGGGAATATGGCTACACCTTC. Residues: CASSSGQGEYGYTF.

The chain is built from TRBV11-2 and TRBJ1-2; D ambiguous. Per the germline V gene, CDR1 is SGHAT and CDR2 is FQNNGV. CDR3 length: 13 amino acids. V was pared by 4 bases and J by 7 bases, with 13 bases between. The CDR3, as DNA: TGTGCCAGCAGCTCAACAGCGGTGGGTGGCTACACCTTC. It yields the protein CASSSTAVGGYTF.

The V and J genes are TRBV5-5 and TRBJ2-7; D uncertain. V dropped 0 bases and J dropped 2 bases, with 6 bases sitting between them. Germline CDR1 reads SGHKS; CDR2 reads YYEKEE (reference sequence). CDR3 length: 13 residues. Written as DNA, the CDR3 is TGTGCCAGCAGCTTGGATACAGCCTACGAGCAGTACTTC. Translating it yields CASSLDTAYEQYF.

V and J are TRBV19 and TRBJ2-2; TRBD2 matches at 7 bases. The junction had 5 bases not matched to a gene; V was cut back by 3 bases and J by 1 base. Germline V CDR1 and CDR2: LNHDA, SQIVND (reference sequence). The CDR3 spans 16 residues. The CDR3 DNA sequence: TGTGCCAGTAGTATGTCCAGCGGGGTGAACACCGGGGAGCTGTTTTTT. Its protein is CASSMSSGVNTGELFF.

The rearrangement joins TRBV30 to TRBJ1-1, with D perhaps matching TRBD1 (6 bases). The CDR3 spans 14 residues. V gave up 0 bases and J gave up 7 bases, with 15 bases separating them. Per germline, CDR1 GTSNPN and CDR2 SVGIG (reference sequence). In DNA form, the CDR3 reads TGTGCCTGGAGTGTACGTTGGGGGCAGGGTGAAGCTTTCTTT. Amino acids: CAWSVRWGQGEAFF. The entire variable domain, with the rest obtained from reference TRBV30 and TRBJ1-1, is as follows: SQTIHQWPATLVQPVGSPLSLECTVEGTSNPNLYWYRQAAGRGLQLLFYSVGIGQISSEVPQNLSASRPQDRQFILSSKKLLLSDSGFYLCAWSVRWGQGEAFFGQGTRLTVV.